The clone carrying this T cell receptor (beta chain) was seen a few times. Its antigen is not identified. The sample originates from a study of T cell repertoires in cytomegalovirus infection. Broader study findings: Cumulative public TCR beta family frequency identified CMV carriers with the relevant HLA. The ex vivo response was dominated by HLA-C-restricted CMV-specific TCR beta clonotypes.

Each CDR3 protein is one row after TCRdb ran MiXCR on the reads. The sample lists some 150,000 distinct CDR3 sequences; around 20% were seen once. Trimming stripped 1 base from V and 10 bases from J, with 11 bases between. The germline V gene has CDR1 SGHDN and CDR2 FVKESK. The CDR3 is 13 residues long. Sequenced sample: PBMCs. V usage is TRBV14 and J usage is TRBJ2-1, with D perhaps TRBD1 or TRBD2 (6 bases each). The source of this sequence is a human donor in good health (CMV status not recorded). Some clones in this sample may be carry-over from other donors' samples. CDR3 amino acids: CASSQVYGGEQFF. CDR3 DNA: TGTGCCAGCAGCCAAGTTTACGGGGGCGAGCAGTTCTTC.